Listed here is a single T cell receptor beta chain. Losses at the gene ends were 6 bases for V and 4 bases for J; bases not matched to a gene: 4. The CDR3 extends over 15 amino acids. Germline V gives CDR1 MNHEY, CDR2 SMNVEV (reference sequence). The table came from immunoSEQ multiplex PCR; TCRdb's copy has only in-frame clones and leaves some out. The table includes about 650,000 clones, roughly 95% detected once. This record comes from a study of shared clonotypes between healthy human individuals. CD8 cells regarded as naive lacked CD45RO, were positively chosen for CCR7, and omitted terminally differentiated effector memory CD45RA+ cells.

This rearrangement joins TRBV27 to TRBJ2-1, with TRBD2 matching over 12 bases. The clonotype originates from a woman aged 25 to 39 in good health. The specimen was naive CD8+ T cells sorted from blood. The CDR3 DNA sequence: TGTGCCAGCAGCAGGACTAGCGGGGCATACAATGAGCAGTTCTTC. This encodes CASSRTSGAYNEQFF.